Listed here are 24 T cell receptor beta chains from one sample, sequenced in a study of blood T cell repertoires in COVID-19. This table comes from immunoSEQ multiplex PCR, and its TCRdb copy is limited to in-frame clones, with some not included. The sample contains tens of thousands of clones, approximately 84% of which appear only once. The sequenced sample was peripheral blood. The source is a human donor in a cohort sampled during active COVID-19.

This sequence joins TRBV6-5 and TRBJ1-1; D not certain. Germline values: CDR1 MNHEY, CDR2 SVGAGI. The CDR3 length is 11 residues. V dropped 2 bases and J dropped 5 bases, with 3 bases sitting between them. This chain's CDR3 is CASSYQTEAFF. As DNA, the CDR3 is TGTGCCAGCAGTTACCAAACTGAAGCTTTCTTT.

This chain uses TRBV18 with TRBJ2-2; tentatively, D is TRBD1 (5 bases). The length of the CDR3 is 14 residues. Germline V lookup: CDR1 KGHSH, CDR2 LQKENI. V was cut by 4 bases and J by 3 bases, with 9 bases left in between. CDR3 DNA: TGTGCCAGCTCACAAGGGGTCGACACCGGGGAGCTGTTTTTT. This gives the protein CASSQGVDTGELFF.

The rearrangement joins TRBV5-1 to TRBJ2-7; possible D gene TRBD2, 6 bases. The germline V and J ends were trimmed by 2 bases and 4 bases, with 25 bases remaining between them. The germline gives CDR1 SGHRS, CDR2 YFSETQ. The CDR3 totals 18 residues. The CDR3: CASSFGLRGLQIGYEQYF. The CDR3, as DNA: TGCGCCAGCAGCTTCGGGTTAAGGGGACTTCAAATAGGTTACGAGCAGTACTTC.

CDR3 nucleotide sequence: TGTGCCAGCAGCCTCAAGGTAGCGGGGGGGGAGACCCAGTACTTC. The encoded protein is CASSLKVAGGETQYF. The chain is built from TRBV5-4 and TRBJ2-5, with 11 nucleotides matching TRBD2. CDR3 length: 15 amino acids. The germline gives CDR1 SGHNT, CDR2 YYREEE (reference sequence). With 4 bases clipped from V and 5 bases from J, the junction kept 7 bases outside the gene matches.

CDR3 sequence (DNA): TGTGCCAGCAGTGAAGGGCTGGGCGAGGAGACCCAGTACTTC. Translation: CASSEGLGEETQYF. The rearrangement joins TRBV25-1 to TRBJ2-5; D call uncertain. Trimming pared 2 bases from V and 5 bases from J, leaving 12 bases between. Germline-derived CDR1 and CDR2 are MGHDK and SYGVNS. The CDR3 contains 14 residues.

The chain links TRBV7-5 to TRBJ2-7; the table assigns TRBD2, which was not confirmed against the DNA. TRBV7-5 is shown as a pseudogene. This CDR3 contains 17 residues. The CDR3 DNA reads TGTGTCAGAAGCTCCTGGAGGGCGGGGGGCGCAGACTACGAGCAGTACTTC. Amino acid sequence: CVRSSWRAGGADYEQYF.

This clone was observed once. J is TRBJ2-3 and V is TRBV28; D is possibly TRBD2 (7 bases). V shed 7 bases and J shed 5 bases, with 16 bases lying between them. CDR3 length equals 14 residues. Germline loops: CDR1 MDHEN, CDR2 SYDVKM. DNA of the CDR3: TGTGCCAGCAAGGAGGGGGGGCCCGTAGATACGCAGTATTTT. Protein product: CASKEGGPVDTQYF.

The chain combines TRBV11-1 with TRBJ2-2; D is undetermined. This CDR3 region has 12 residues. CDR1 SGHAT and CDR2 FQDESV come from the germline V gene (reference sequence). V was trimmed by 8 bases and J by 6 bases, leaving 10 bases between them. The CDR3: CASQTPPGELFF. The CDR3 coding sequence is TGTGCCAGCCAAACACCTCCCGGGGAGCTGTTTTTT.

Worth noting for this clone: Germline is not matched at one junction end, which may reflect a read error. The rearrangement joins TRBV3-1 (or the pseudogene TRBV3-2) to TRBJ2-7, with 7 bases matching TRBD1. There are 14 residues in the CDR3. Germline assignment: CDR1 LGHDT and CDR2 YNNKEL (reference sequence). The CDR3 DNA is TGTGCCAGCACCCAAGGGACAGCGTCAGGGGAGCAGTACTTC. It is translated as CASTQGTASGEQYF.

The chain carries TRBV4-1 and TRBJ1-4; 8 bases are shared with TRBD1. The CDR3 length is 16 residues. CDR1 and CDR2 from the germline V gene are MGHRA and YSYEKL. The junction had 10 bases not matched to a gene; V was cut back by 3 bases and J by 7 bases. The CDR3 here is CASSQVRTGSSEKLFF. The DNA of the CDR3 is TGCGCCAGCAGCCAGGTACGGACAGGGAGTTCTGAAAAACTGTTTTTT.

The genes are TRBV4-3 and TRBJ1-4; 8 bases fit TRBD1. The CDR3 runs to 17 residues. Germline trimming cut 1 base from V and 8 bases from J; bases unmatched to any gene: 12. Germline lookup yields CDR1 LGHNA and CDR2 YSLEER. For the CDR3, the DNA is TGCGCCAGCAGCCAAGGACCCCCCACAGGGGGGGAGGAAAAACTGTTTTTT. Encoded protein: CASSQGPPTGGEEKLFF.

This CDR3 is CASSLTGALSGANVLTF. The CDR3 DNA is TGTGCCAGCAGTTTAACAGGGGCCCTCTCTGGGGCCAACGTCCTGACTTTC. The chain links TRBV27 to TRBJ2-6; TRBD1 aligns across 7 bases. Germline CDR1 MNHEY, CDR2 SMNVEV (reference sequence). This CDR3 region has 17 residues. V shed 2 bases, J shed 0 bases, and the junction held 4 bases outside the gene matches. Full variable domain (remainder filled in from reference TRBV27 and TRBJ2-6): EAQVTQNPRYLITVTGKKLTVTCSQNMNHEYMSWYRQDPGLGLRQIYYSMNVEVTDKGDVPEGYKVSRKEKRNFPLILESPSPNQTSLYFCASSLTGALSGANVLTFGAGSRLTVL.

V gene TRBV3-1 (or the pseudogene TRBV3-2) combines with J gene TRBJ1-3, with D possibly being TRBD1 (5 bases). V was shortened by 8 bases and J by 1 base, with 21 bases between the two germline ends. CDR1 and CDR2 (germline): LGHDT, YNNKEL (reference sequence). The CDR3 contains 17 residues. For the CDR3, the DNA is TGTGCCAGCCGCAGACTCTCCGGACAATCATCTGGAAACACCATATATTTT. Protein product: CASRRLSGQSSGNTIYF.

The rearrangement uses TRBV7-2 and TRBJ2-3; 11 nucleotides match TRBD2. This CDR3 contains 17 residues. Germline CDR1 SGHTA, CDR2 FQGNSA. Losses at the gene ends were 5 bases for V and 0 bases for J; bases not matched to a gene: 7. CDR3 sequence (DNA): TGTGCCAGCAGCGAGGGACTAGCGGTGGCTAGCACAGATACGCAGTATTTT. Translation gives CASSEGLAVASTDTQYF.

V is TRBV6-5 and J is TRBJ1-6; D possibly corresponds to TRBD1 (6 bases). V gave up 2 bases and J gave up 7 bases, with 12 bases separating them. Germline CDR1 is MNHEY and CDR2 is SVGAGI. The CDR3 has 15 amino acids. CDR3 amino acids: CASSYRGQRNSPLHF. CDR3 sequence (DNA): TGTGCCAGCAGTTACAGGGGACAAAGAAATTCACCCCTCCACTTT.

The rearrangement joins TRBV27 to TRBJ2-1, with D possibly being TRBD2 (6 bases). The V gene lost 7 bases and the J gene lost 10 bases, with 11 bases spanning the gap. The germline gives CDR1 MNHEY, CDR2 SMNVEV (reference sequence). This CDR3 is 11 amino acids long. In nucleotides, the CDR3 is TGTGCCAGCACCTGGGGGAGGGAGCAGTTCTTC. Its translation is CASTWGREQFF.

This sequence joins TRBV9 and TRBJ1-4, with 10 bases fitting TRBD1. V lost 3 bases to trimming and J lost 7 bases; unmatched junction nucleotides: 6. The CDR3 runs 15 residues. Germline V gene data show CDR1 as SGDLS and CDR2 as YYNGEE. In DNA form, the CDR3 reads TGTGCCAGCAGCGCTCGACAGGGGGCGGGTGAAAAACTGTTTTTT. Translation gives CASSARQGAGEKLFF.

The rearrangement links TRBV2 to TRBJ1-1; 8 nucleotides match TRBD1. This CDR3 spans 15 amino acids. Germline V gene sequence: CDR1 SNHLY, CDR2 FYNNEI. The ends lost 6 bases at V and 1 base at J; junction bases unmatched: 7. CDR3 sequence: CASRRPGQANTEAFF. The CDR3 DNA is TGTGCCAGCAGGCGACCGGGACAGGCGAACACTGAAGCTTTCTTT.

The gene calls are TRBV9 and TRBJ2-3; 12 bases are a match to TRBD1. The germline V gene has CDR1 SGDLS and CDR2 YYNGEE. There are 16 residues in the CDR3. J was trimmed by 5 bases and V by 3 bases; bases with no gene match: 7. CDR3 coding DNA: TGTGCCAGCAGCGCGACCGGGACAGGGGGCAGAGATACGCAGTATTTT. Its translation: CASSATGTGGRDTQYF.

The genes are TRBV12-3 or TRBV12-4 and TRBJ1-2, with D perhaps TRBD1 (5 bases). This CDR3 region has 12 residues. Trimming cost V 3 bases and J 8 bases, with 10 bases left between them. The CDR3 DNA sequence: TGTGCCAGCAGTTTTGGAGGGGTCGGCTACACCTTC. It yields the protein CASSFGGVGYTF.

V and J are TRBV4-1 and TRBJ2-5, with 12 bases aligning to TRBD2. Trimming at V came to 5 bases and at J to 2 bases, leaving 9 bases not matched to a gene. The CDR3 runs 17 residues. From germline, CDR1 is MGHRA and CDR2 YSYEKL. In DNA, the CDR3 is TGCGCCAGCAGCTTGCGCTCCGGGACTAGCGGGCAAGAGACCCAGTACTTC. Amino acids: CASSLRSGTSGQETQYF.

V usage is TRBV6-2 or TRBV6-3 and J usage is TRBJ2-5; possible D gene TRBD2, 6 bases. V was cut by 2 bases and J by 2 bases, with 12 bases left in between. Per the germline V gene, CDR1 is MNHEY and CDR2 is SVGEGT. This CDR3 has 15 amino acids. Here the CDR3 reads CASSYRRDLQETQYF. CDR3 bases: TGTGCCAGCAGTTACCGGCGGGACCTACAAGAGACCCAGTACTTC.

The chain joins TRBV7-9 to TRBJ1-4; 9 nucleotides match TRBD1. The CDR3 is made up of 15 amino acids. Germline assignment: CDR1 SEHNR and CDR2 FQNEAQ (reference sequence). Trimming took 5 bases from V and 4 from J; bases not matched to a gene: 5. For the CDR3, the DNA is TGTGCCAGCAGCAGGGGACAGGGTTTTAATGAAAAACTGTTTTTT. Protein sequence: CASSRGQGFNEKLFF.

In this sample, this clone turned up many times. The chain combines TRBV5-6 with TRBJ2-2; 9 nucleotides match TRBD2. The ends lost 2 bases at V and 4 bases at J; junction bases unmatched: 3. CDR1 is SGHDT, CDR2 YYEEEE, per germline. The CDR3 runs to 15 residues. The CDR3 protein is CASSFGLAITGELFF. The CDR3 DNA reads TGTGCCAGCAGCTTCGGACTAGCGATCACCGGGGAGCTGTTTTTT.